This T cell receptor (beta chain) emerged from a study of blood T cell repertoires in COVID-19 (dated by TCRdb to about 2020). For the wider study: The collaborator samples originated in the United States, Italy and Spain and spanned the acute and convalescent phases of COVID-19. The material from the prospective study consisted of cDNA or gDNA derived from T cells, B-cell-depleted T cells, or PBMCs. Deeply sampled blood TCRbeta repertoires from subjects exposed to, actively infected with, or recovered from COVID-19 were included in the dataset. The repertoires were released in a freely available public database meant as a resource for research on the immune response to SARS-CoV-2. The samples were drawn from the first 160 participants of the ongoing ImmuneRACE study and from 950 to 1,500 subjects provided by 6 global collaborators. A de-identified subject ID, COVID-19 status, age in years and sex were almost always included in the sample metadata. HLA class I and class II types, where available, came from metadata supplied by the sample provider rather than from assay-based typing.

TCRbeta CDR3 regions were amplified from genomic DNA by means of the immunoSEQ Assay, a bias-controlled multiplex PCR. The source study handled its data this way. Nucleated cell counts per sample were estimated from amplification of reference gene primers within the assay. To quantify the absolute abundance of each unique TCRbeta CDR3 rearrangement, sequence reads were collapsed and filtered. For each sample, productive Simpson clonality was calculated as the square root of Simpson's diversity index across productive rearrangements. The table was pulled from immuneACCESS by TCRdb, which kept in-frame rearrangements only. Such tables lose some clones; where checked, under half of the loss comes from unresolved V genes, and the rest has no known cause. The V and J calls and clone size come from that table; D and trimming were worked out from the DNA. The sample includes about 170,000 clones, with 70% to 85% observed a single time. Approximately 6.8% of the sample is held by the ten biggest clonotypes.

The full study reports these points: How much clinical and demographic metadata was included differed by source and by participant, and the metadata was provided uncurated.

Points on this clone: The specificity of this receptor is unknown. Per-nucleotide qualities are absent, and no much larger clonotype sits a single base away.

Per the germline V gene, MNHNS is the CDR1 and SASEGT is the CDR2. Trimming leaves V shorter by 0 bases and J shorter by 5 bases, with the junction holding 5 bases beyond the gene matches. Reading from cysteine to phenylalanine, the CDR3 counts 16 amino acids. Kept here is only the CDR3 DNA, which spans 48 bases and is read in frame from base 1. One collaborating source in Seattle enrolled patients while the patients were actively infected and followed the patients over time throughout the course of disease. Collaborating institutions collected whole blood in K2EDTA tubes following their own protocols. For TCRbeta analysis, collaborators shipped samples in one of three forms: frozen whole blood, isolated PBMCs, or DNA extracted from either of those sample types.

The sequencing sample was made of peripheral blood. This chain joins TRBV6-1 to TRBJ2-2; 8 central nucleotides agree with TRBD2. This clonotype was obtained from a woman aged 40-49 years with COVID-19, enrolled during active disease. The nucleotides are TGTGCCAGCAGTGAAGCATTAGCGGGATGGACCGGGGAGCTGTTTTTT. Its protein is CASSEALAGWTGELFF.